This T cell receptor beta chain was observed in a study of T cells in Graves' hyperthyroidism and ophthalmopathy. Among the patients, aged 18 to 65, hyperthyroidism was newly diagnosed and had lasted under 2 months. The V segment lost 5 bases and the J segment 9 bases; nucleotides outside the gene matches: 7. Germline V gene sequence: CDR1 MNHNS, CDR2 SASEGT. The length of the CDR3 is 14 residues. The source material, RNA transcripts, was used to amplify TCR beta CDR3 regions. Initially, a first-round RT-PCR of the TCR CDR3 employed the HTBI primer set. TCRdb reprocessed the multiplex PCR reads with MiXCR, giving one entry per CDR3 protein. The sample lists around 450,000 distinct CDR3 sequences; 15% to 19% were seen once.

The receptor comes from a woman between 18 and 29 years old with Graves' hyperthyroidism. Sample: blood. The chain employs TRBV6-1 and TRBJ2-1; 10 bases line up with TRBD1. CDR3 residues: CASSPRQGAFEQFF. The DNA of the CDR3 is TGTGCCAGCAGTCCCAGACAGGGGGCATTTGAGCAGTTCTTC.